The clone carrying this T cell receptor (beta chain) was detected only once. What it binds is not known. Measured with immunoSEQ multiplex PCR; TCRdb has only the in-frame clones, and not every one. The profile shows some 350,000 clones, 92% of them singletons. This CDR3 is 14 amino acids long. Trimming pared 6 bases from V and 5 bases from J, leaving 14 bases between. Germline V gene sequence: CDR1 MNHEY, CDR2 SMNVEV (reference sequence). This record comes from a study of Ad26.COV2.S vaccination and SARS-CoV-2 variants. Study-wide results and caveats: Substantial response breadth was reportedly seen for spike-specific CD8+ and CD4+ T cells after vaccination. Spike-specific TCR breadth in vaccine recipients exceeded that seen in placebo recipients. Non-spike TCR breadth was similar in vaccine and placebo recipients.

The chain couples TRBV27 to TRBJ1-5; D not resolved. Sequenced here: peripheral blood, sampled after recovery from COVID-19. The sequence was obtained from a human donor who had recovered from COVID-19. The CDR3 bases are TGTGCCAGCAGCCCCTCAGGTGCGGATCAGCCCCAGCATTTT. Amino acids: CASSPSGADQPQHF.